One and the same sample provided the 18 T cell receptor beta chains below, sequenced in a study of cytomegalovirus exposure and HLA in healthy donors. PCR was performed using 60 Vbeta and 13 Jbeta primers. Method: immunoSEQ multiplex PCR; TCRdb's copy keeps in-frame clones and lacks some. This table has 70,000 to 95,000 clones, more than 55% appearing once. What was sequenced was PBMCs. The origin of the receptors is a woman aged 30 to 39 in good health and CMV-seropositive.

The chain uses TRBV11-2 and TRBJ2-5; TRBD2 aligns across 8 bases. The CDR3 runs 15 residues. Germline values: CDR1 SGHAT, CDR2 FQNNGV. J gave up 5 bases and V 5 bases, and 10 bases lay outside the gene matches. This CDR3 reads CASSPIAGRGETQYF. DNA for the CDR3: TGTGCCAGCAGCCCCATAGCGGGGAGGGGGGAGACCCAGTACTTC. The full variable domain, completed using reference TRBV11-2 and TRBJ2-5, is EAGVAQSPRYKIIEKRQSVAFWCNPISGHATLYWYQQILGQGPKLLIQFQNNGVVDDSQLPKDRFSAERLKGVDSTLKIQPAKLEDSAVYLCASSPIAGRGETQYFGPGTRLLVL.

V is TRBV19 and J is TRBJ2-2; weak D call: TRBD2 (7 bases). Trimming cost V 5 bases and J 5 bases, with 18 bases left between them. This CDR3 has 16 amino acids. Germline CDR1 reads LNHDA; CDR2 reads SQIVND (reference sequence). CDR3 sequence (DNA): TGTGCCAGTAGTCCCTCGAGGGGGGGGATGACCGGGGAGCTGTTTTTT. It translates to CASSPSRGGMTGELFF.

The V and J genes are TRBV11-3 and TRBJ2-1; 12 bases align to TRBD2. The CDR3 runs to 18 residues. V lost 2 bases to trimming and J lost 4 bases; unmatched junction nucleotides: 9. Germline V lookup: CDR1 SGHNT, CDR2 YENEEA. The CDR3 nucleotides are TGTGCCAGCAGCTTAACCCCATTACTAGCGGGGGGTTACAATGAGCAGTTCTTC. This translates into CASSLTPLLAGGYNEQFF.

The chain has TRBV7-9 and TRBJ2-4; 9 nucleotides align to TRBD1. Germline V gives CDR1 SEHNR, CDR2 FQNEAQ (reference sequence). The length of the CDR3 is 14 residues. The V gene end was trimmed by 1 base and the J gene end by 7 bases; junction bases not matched to a gene: 2. The CDR3 DNA reads TGTGCCAGCAGCTTAGGGGGGACAGGGAACATTCAGTACTTC. Its protein is CASSLGGTGNIQYF.

The V gene is TRBV15, the J gene TRBJ2-7; D ambiguous. The ends were cut back, 1 base at V and 0 bases at J, with 7 bases in the middle. The CDR3 consists of 14 residues. The germline CDR1 and CDR2 sequences are LNHNV and YYDKDF (reference sequence). CDR3 in DNA: TGTGCCACCAGCAGAGGTAGTAGCTCCTACGAGCAGTACTTC. Its protein product is CATSRGSSSYEQYF.

This chain joins TRBV30 and TRBJ2-7, with 7 bases fitting TRBD1. Trimming cost V 8 bases and J 4 bases; bases outside gene matches: 5. Germline CDR1 and CDR2: GTSNPN and SVGIG (reference sequence). The CDR3 sequence is 11 residues long. CDR3 residues: CAGRDSYEQYF. The CDR3 coding sequence is TGTGCCGGCCGGGACAGTTACGAGCAGTACTTC.

This chain connects TRBV7-9 to TRBJ1-1; maybe TRBD1 (6 bases). V dropped 5 bases and J dropped 1 base, with 8 bases sitting between them. This CDR3 is built from 13 residues. Germline V gene lookup returns CDR1 SEHNR and CDR2 FQNEAQ (reference sequence). The CDR3 bases are TGTGCCAGCAGCCGGGGACAGAACACTGAAGCTTTCTTT. Protein sequence: CASSRGQNTEAFF.

This clone was recorded only once. This rearrangement joins TRBV4-3 to TRBJ1-1; TRBD1 agrees at 8 bases. The CDR3 runs 14 residues. Germline CDR1 and CDR2: LGHNA and YSLEER. Trimming took 5 bases from V and 1 from J; bases not matched to a gene: 3. CDR3 nucleotides: TGCGCCAGCAGCTACAGGGGGAAGAACACTGAAGCTTTCTTT. Translating it yields CASSYRGKNTEAFF.

This clone has only a few counts. The genes are TRBV28 and TRBJ2-1; D is perhaps TRBD2 (5 bases). This CDR3 spans 13 amino acids. CDR1 is MDHEN and CDR2 is SYDVKM in the germline V gene. Trimming left V 1 base short and J 12 bases short, with 13 bases between. The CDR3 nucleotides are TGTGCCAGCAGTTTATCGCCCCGGACTCCGCAGTTCTTC. Protein sequence: CASSLSPRTPQFF.

This clone has only one observation. The sample has other DNA sequences that encode this CDR3 too. The chain links TRBV7-2 to TRBJ2-3; 8 bases are a match to TRBD2. The length of the CDR3 is 15 residues. With V trimmed by 3 bases and J by 2 bases, 4 bases remained unmatched. CDR1 is SGHTA and CDR2 is FQGNSA in the germline V gene. The chain's CDR3 is CASSLGGGPTDTQYF. The CDR3 DNA follows: TGTGCCAGCAGCTTGGGCGGGGGGCCCACAGATACGCAGTATTTT.

The V call is TRBV15, the J call TRBJ2-5; 10 nucleotides line up with TRBD1. Gene TRBJ2-7 matches the end of the DNA better, so the J call may be wrong. The CDR3 runs 14 residues. Germline V gene data show CDR1 as LNHNV and CDR2 as YYDKDF (reference sequence). Written as DNA, the CDR3 is TGTGCCACCACCCCGGGACAGGGGTTCTACGAGCAGTACTTC. Translating gives CATTPGQGFYEQYF.

The chain carries TRBV7-2 and TRBJ1-1; unclear D gene. V lost 5 bases and J 3 bases, leaving 4 bases between the germline ends. The CDR3 sequence is 11 residues long. Germline V gene sequence: CDR1 SGHTA, CDR2 FQGNSA. CDR3: CASSPYTEAFF. The CDR3 bases are TGTGCCAGCAGCCCCTACACTGAAGCTTTCTTT.

V and J are TRBV6-5 and TRBJ2-1, with 9 bases that match TRBD2. The CDR3 covers 16 residues. Germline CDR1 is MNHEY and CDR2 is SVGAGI. V gave up 2 bases and J gave up 9 bases; unmatched junction bases: 11. The CDR3 nucleotides read TGTGCCAGCAGTTACCAGGCGGGGGGGAGTCGTAGTGAGCAGTTCTTC. Translated, it gives CASSYQAGGSRSEQFF.

The CDR3: CSTRRQETQYF. The CDR3 nucleotides read TGCAGTACGAGGAGGCAAGAGACCCAGTACTTC. The chain joins TRBV20-1 to TRBJ2-5, with TRBD2 as a possible D gene (5 bases). The V end was cut by 8 bases, the J end by 2 bases, with 9 bases between. Germline CDR1 and CDR2: DFQATT and SNEGSKA (reference sequence). This CDR3 has 11 residues.

This clone was seen a few times. V gene TRBV4-2 combines with J gene TRBJ1-2; 8 nucleotides line up with TRBD1. V lost 4 bases and J lost 3; bases outside the gene matches: 10. Germline assignment: CDR1 LGHNA and CDR2 YNFKEQ. There are 16 residues in the CDR3. DNA of the CDR3: TGTGCCAGCAGCCCTGGACAGGGCCGGGAGCACTATGGCTACACCTTC. This encodes CASSPGQGREHYGYTF.

This clone came up a few times. The chain joins TRBV5-1 to TRBJ2-1; the D is unclear. V dropped 2 bases and J dropped 7 bases, with 4 bases sitting between them. Germline values: CDR1 SGHRS, CDR2 YFSETQ. The CDR3 is 11 amino acids. CDR3 bases: TGCGCCAGCAGCTTTTCTAATGAGCAGTTCTTC. Residues: CASSFSNEQFF.

The V call is TRBV2, the J call TRBJ1-1; 10 nucleotides agree with TRBD1. V lost 5 bases and J lost 4; bases outside the gene matches: 13. CDR1 SNHLY and CDR2 FYNNEI come from the germline V gene. The CDR3 spans 17 residues. DNA of the CDR3: TGTGCCAGCAGTCCCTTGATAGGGACAGGGGAGATCACTGAAGCTTTCTTT. Translation gives CASSPLIGTGEITEAFF.

The chain recombines TRBV7-2 with TRBJ2-1, with a tentative D call TRBD2 (6 bases). The germline V gene encodes CDR1 SGHTA and CDR2 FQGNSA. The V gene lost 8 bases and the J gene lost 7 bases, with 18 bases spanning the gap. CDR3 length equals 14 residues. The CDR3 sequence: CASGGNEARNEQFF. The CDR3 region has the DNA TGTGCCAGCGGCGGGAATGAAGCTAGGAATGAGCAGTTCTTC.